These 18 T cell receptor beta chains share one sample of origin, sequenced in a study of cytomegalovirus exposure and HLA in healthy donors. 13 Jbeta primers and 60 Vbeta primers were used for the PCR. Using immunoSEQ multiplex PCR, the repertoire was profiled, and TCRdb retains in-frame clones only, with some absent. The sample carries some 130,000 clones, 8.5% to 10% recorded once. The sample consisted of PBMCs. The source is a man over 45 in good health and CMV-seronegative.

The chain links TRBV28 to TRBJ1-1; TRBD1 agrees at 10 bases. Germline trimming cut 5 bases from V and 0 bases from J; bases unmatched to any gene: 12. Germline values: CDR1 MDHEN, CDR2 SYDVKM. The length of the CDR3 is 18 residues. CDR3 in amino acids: CASSPPGQGHPMNTEAFF. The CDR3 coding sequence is TGTGCCAGCAGTCCTCCGGGACAGGGGCACCCGATGAACACTGAAGCTTTCTTT.

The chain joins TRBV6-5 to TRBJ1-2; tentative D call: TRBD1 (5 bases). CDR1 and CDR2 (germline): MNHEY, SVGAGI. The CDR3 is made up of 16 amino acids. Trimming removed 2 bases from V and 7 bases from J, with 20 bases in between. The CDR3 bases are TGTGCCAGCAGTTACCGGTTGGGGGGTCGGTCAGGTGGCTACACCTTC. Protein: CASSYRLGGRSGGYTF.

The CDR3 DNA follows: TGTGCCAGCAGCCGAGGACTACGGCGGGAGACCCAGTACTTC. This encodes CASSRGLRRETQYF. The V and J genes are TRBV6-5 and TRBJ2-5; a possible D gene is TRBD2 (6 bases). The CDR3 totals 14 residues. The germline gives CDR1 MNHEY, CDR2 SVGAGI. V was trimmed by 6 bases and J by 5 bases, leaving 16 bases between them.

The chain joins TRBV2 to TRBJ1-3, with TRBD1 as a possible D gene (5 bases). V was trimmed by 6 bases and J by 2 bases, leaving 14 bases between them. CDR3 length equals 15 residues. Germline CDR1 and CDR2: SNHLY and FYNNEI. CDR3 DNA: TGTGCCAGCAGCGTTGTCAGGGCGACTGGAAACACCATATATTTT. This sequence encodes CASSVVRATGNTIYF.

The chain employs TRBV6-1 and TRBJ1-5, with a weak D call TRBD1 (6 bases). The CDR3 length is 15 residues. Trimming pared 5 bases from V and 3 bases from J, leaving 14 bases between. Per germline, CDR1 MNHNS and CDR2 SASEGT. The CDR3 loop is CASSLDSSVNQPQHF. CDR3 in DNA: TGTGCCAGCAGTTTGGACAGCTCGGTCAATCAGCCCCAGCATTTT.

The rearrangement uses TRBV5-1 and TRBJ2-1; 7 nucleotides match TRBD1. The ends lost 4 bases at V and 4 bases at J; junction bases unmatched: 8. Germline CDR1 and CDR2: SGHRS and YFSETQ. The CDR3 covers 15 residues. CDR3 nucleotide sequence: TGCGCCAGCAGCAAGCCGGGACAGCGGTACAATGAGCAGTTCTTC. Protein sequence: CASSKPGQRYNEQFF.

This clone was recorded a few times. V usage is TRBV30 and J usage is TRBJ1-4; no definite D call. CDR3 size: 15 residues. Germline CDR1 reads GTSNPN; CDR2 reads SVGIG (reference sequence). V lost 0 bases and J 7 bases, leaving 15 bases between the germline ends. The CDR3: CAWSVRRGSGEKLFF. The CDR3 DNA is TGTGCCTGGAGTGTCCGGCGGGGATCTGGTGAAAAACTGTTTTTT.

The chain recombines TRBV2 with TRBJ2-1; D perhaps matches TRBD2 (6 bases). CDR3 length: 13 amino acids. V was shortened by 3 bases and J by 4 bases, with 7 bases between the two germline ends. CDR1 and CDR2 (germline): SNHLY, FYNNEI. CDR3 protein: CASSEGLYNEQFF. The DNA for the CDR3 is TGTGCCAGCAGTGAGGGACTTTACAATGAGCAGTTCTTC.

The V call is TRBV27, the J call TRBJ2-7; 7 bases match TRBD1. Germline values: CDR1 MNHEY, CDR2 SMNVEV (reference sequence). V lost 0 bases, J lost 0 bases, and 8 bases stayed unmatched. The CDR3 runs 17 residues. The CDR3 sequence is CASSLSPRQGRSYEQYF. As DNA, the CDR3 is TGTGCCAGCAGTTTATCGCCCCGACAGGGCCGCTCCTACGAGCAGTACTTC.

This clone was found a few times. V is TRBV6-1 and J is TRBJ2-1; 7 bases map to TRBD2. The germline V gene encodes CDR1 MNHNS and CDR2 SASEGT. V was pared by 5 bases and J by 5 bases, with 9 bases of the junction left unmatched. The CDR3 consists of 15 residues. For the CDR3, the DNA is TGTGCCAGCAGTCCACCCCGGGACTACAACAATGAGCAGTTCTTC. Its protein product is CASSPPRDYNNEQFF.

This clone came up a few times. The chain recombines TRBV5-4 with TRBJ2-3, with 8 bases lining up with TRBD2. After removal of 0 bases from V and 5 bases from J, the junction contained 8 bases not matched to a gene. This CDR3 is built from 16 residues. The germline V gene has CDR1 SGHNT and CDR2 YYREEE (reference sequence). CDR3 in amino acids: CASSLAGGRRGDTQYF. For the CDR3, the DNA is TGTGCCAGCAGCTTGGCCGGCGGGAGGCGGGGAGATACGCAGTATTTT.

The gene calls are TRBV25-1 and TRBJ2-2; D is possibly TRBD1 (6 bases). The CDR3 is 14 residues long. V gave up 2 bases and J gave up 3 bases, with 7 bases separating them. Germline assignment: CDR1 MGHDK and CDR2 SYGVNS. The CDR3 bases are TGTGCCAGCAGTGAAACAGGGTACACCGGGGAGCTGTTTTTT. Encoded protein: CASSETGYTGELFF.

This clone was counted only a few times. This CDR3 is CASSFERAAYEQYF. The DNA for the CDR3 is TGTGCCAGCAGCTTTGAGAGGGCTGCCTACGAGCAGTACTTC. The V and J genes are TRBV7-9 and TRBJ2-7, with TRBD2 as a possible D gene (5 bases). Germline V lookup: CDR1 SEHNR, CDR2 FQNEAQ (reference sequence). The V gene lost 3 bases and the J gene lost 2 bases, with 11 bases spanning the gap. The CDR3 totals 14 residues.

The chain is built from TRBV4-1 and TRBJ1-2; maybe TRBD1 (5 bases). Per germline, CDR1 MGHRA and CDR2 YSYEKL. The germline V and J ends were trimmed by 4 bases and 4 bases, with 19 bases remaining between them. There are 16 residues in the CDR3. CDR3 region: CASSRANKGLLYGYTF. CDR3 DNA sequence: TGCGCCAGCAGCCGAGCCAACAAGGGGCTTCTCTATGGCTACACCTTC.

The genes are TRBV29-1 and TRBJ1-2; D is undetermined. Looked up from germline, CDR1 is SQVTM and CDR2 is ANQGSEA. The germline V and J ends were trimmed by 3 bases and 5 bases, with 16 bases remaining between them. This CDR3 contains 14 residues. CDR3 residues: CSVEKREDNYGYTF. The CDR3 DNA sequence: TGCAGCGTTGAGAAGAGGGAAGATAATTATGGCTACACCTTC.

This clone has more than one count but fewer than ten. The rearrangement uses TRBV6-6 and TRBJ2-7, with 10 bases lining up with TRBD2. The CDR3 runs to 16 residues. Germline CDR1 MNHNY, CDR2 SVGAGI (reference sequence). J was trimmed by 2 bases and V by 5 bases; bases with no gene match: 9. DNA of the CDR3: TGTGCCAGCAGTCGCCCCGGGACTAGCGTCACCTACGAGCAGTACTTC. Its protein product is CASSRPGTSVTYEQYF.

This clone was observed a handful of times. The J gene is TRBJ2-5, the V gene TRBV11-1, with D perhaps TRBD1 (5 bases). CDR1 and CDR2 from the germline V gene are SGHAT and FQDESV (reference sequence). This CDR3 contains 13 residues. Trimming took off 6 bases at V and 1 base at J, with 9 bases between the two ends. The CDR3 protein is CASSQGFQETQYF. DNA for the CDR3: TGTGCCAGCAGTCAGGGCTTCCAAGAGACCCAGTACTTC.

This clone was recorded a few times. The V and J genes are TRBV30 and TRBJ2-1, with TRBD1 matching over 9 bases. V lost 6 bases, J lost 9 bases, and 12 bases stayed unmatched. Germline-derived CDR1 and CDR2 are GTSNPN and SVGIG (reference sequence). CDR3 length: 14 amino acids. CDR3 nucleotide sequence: TGTGCCTGCTTTAAGGGGGACAGGGTCGGTGAGCAGTTCTTC. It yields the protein CACFKGDRVGEQFF.